The rows below give T cell receptor beta chains drawn from one sample of a study of cytotoxic CD8 clonotypes in ibrutinib-treated CLL. The method was immunoSEQ multiplex PCR; TCRdb's version includes in-frame clones alone and lacks a portion of them. The table includes about 200,000 clones, around three quarters detected once. Sequences were derived from PBMCs, sampled after 24 months of ibrutinib treatment. The source of these receptors is a human donor with chronic lymphocytic leukemia. Each CDR3 is given with its conserved first and last residue. D genes are given only for firm matches. Clone size is stated in some rows and not others, as once, few, many or a class when expanded.

TRBV28	once	TRBD2	TRBJ2-7	TGTGCCAGCAACCAACTAGCGGGAGGGCCGTACGAGCAGTACTTC	CASNQLAGGPYEQYF
TRBV25-1	.	TRBD2	TRBJ2-7	TGTGCCAGCAGTGACACTAGCGGGGCTTATAGCTCCTACGAGCAGTACTTC	CASSDTSGAYSSYEQYF
TRBV6-5	.	.	TRBJ2-3	TGTGCCAGCAGTTACAAGGCGGGATTCACAGATACGCAGTATTTT	CASSYKAGFTDTQYF
TRBV14	.	.	TRBJ2-7	TGTGCCAGCAGCCCTCGGGACAAGGGCACCTACGAGCAGTACTTC	CASSPRDKGTYEQYF
TRBV28	few	.	TRBJ2-7	TGTGCCAGCAGCCTCGACGGATCTTACGAGCAGTACTTC	CASSLDGSYEQYF
TRBV5-1	.	.	TRBJ1-1	TGCGCCAGCAGCTTGGTGGCGGTGGACACTGAAGCTTTCTTT	CASSLVAVDTEAFF
TRBV5-4	.	.	TRBJ2-7	TGTGCCAGCAGCTTGTTCTCAGGGATACACTACGAGCAGTACTTC	CASSLFSGIHYEQYF
TRBV7-2	.	.	TRBJ2-5	TGTGCCAGCAGCTCAAACTTTGGGGGGATGGGGACCCAGTACTTC	CASSSNFGGMGTQYF
TRBV7-2	.	TRBD1	TRBJ2-7	TGTGCCAGCAGCCTGGACAGGGTTTCCAACTACGAGCAGTACTTC	CASSLDRVSNYEQYF
TRBV9	.	.	TRBJ1-2	TGTGCCAGCAGCGAAGCGGGGAGCTACTATGGCTACACCTTC	CASSEAGSYYGYTF
TRBV27	once	.	TRBJ2-1	TGTGCCAGCAGTCTAATCCCAGGCGGAAGCTCCTACAATGAGCAGTTCTTC	CASSLIPGGSSYNEQFF
TRBV27	.	TRBD2	TRBJ2-3	TGTGCCAGCAGTTTAACTCCGGGACTAGCTTTCGCAGATACGCAGTATTTT	CASSLTPGLAFADTQYF
TRBV4-1	.	TRBD1	TRBJ1-5	TGCGCCAGCAGCCAAACACGACAGGGCAGCAATCAGCCCCAGCATTTT	CASSQTRQGSNQPQHF
TRBV7-8	once	.	TRBJ1-2	TGTGCCAGCACTACGGGGAACTATGGCTACACCTTC	CASTTGNYGYTF
TRBV27	.	TRBD1	TRBJ2-7	TGTGCCAGCAGTTTCGGACAGGGAGTATTGTACGAGCAGTACTTC	CASSFGQGVLYEQYF
TRBV19	.	.	TRBJ2-2	TGTGCCAGTAGTGTACTTGGGATCTACACCGGGGAGCTGTTTTTT	CASSVLGIYTGELFF
TRBV5-6	.	.	TRBJ1-1	TGTGCCAGCAGCGCTTCAGGCGGCGGTAGGGCTGAAGCTTTCTTT	CASSASGGGRAEAFF
TRBV28	.	.	TRBJ1-2	TGTGCCAGCAGTTCCCACGGGGGTGGAGGGGGATATGGCTACACCTTC	CASSSHGGGGGYGYTF
TRBV7-3	.	.	TRBJ1-3	TGTGCCAGCAGCCCCCCGGAAGACAGGAGACCTGGAAACACCATATATTTT	CASSPPEDRRPGNTIYF
TRBV6-6	.	.	TRBJ2-5	TGTGCCAGCAGTTCCGTTCGGGGGGCCCAAGAGACCCAGTACTTC	CASSSVRGAQETQYF
TRBV9	few	.	TRBJ2-3	TGTGCCAGCAGCCGGACAGACTACACAGATACGCAGTATTTT	CASSRTDYTDTQYF
TRBV5-1	.	TRBD1	TRBJ1-1	TGCGCCAGCAGCCCTGGGACAGGGGGCGAGGGGACTGAAGCTTTCTTT	CASSPGTGGEGTEAFF